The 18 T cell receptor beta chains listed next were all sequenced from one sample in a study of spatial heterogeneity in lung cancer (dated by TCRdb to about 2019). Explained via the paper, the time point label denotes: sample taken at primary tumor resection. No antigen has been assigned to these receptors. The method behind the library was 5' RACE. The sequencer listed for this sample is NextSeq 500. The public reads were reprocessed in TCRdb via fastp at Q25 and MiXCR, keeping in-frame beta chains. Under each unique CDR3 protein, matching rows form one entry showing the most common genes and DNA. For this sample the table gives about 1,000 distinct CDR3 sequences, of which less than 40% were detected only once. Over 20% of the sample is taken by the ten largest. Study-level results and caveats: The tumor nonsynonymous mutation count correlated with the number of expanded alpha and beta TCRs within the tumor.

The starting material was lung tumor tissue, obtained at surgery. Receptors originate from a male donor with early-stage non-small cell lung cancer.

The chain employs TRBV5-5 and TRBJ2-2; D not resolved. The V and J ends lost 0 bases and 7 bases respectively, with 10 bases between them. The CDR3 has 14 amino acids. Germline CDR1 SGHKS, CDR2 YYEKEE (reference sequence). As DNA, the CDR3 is TGTGCCAGCAGCTTGGTCCCGTGGGGCGGGGAGCTGTTTTTT. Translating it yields CASSLVPWGGELFF.

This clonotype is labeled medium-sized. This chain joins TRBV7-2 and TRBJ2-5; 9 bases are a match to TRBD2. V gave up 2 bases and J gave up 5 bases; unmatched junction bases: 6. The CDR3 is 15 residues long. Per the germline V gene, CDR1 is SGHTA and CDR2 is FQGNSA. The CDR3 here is CASSLQGLASETQYF. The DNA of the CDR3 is TGTGCCAGCAGCTTACAGGGACTAGCCTCTGAGACCCAGTACTTC.

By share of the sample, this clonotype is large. The CDR3 nucleotides read TGTGCCAGCAGTGGATTCGGTCAGGCGGGTCAGCCCCAGCATTTT. It codes for CASSGFGQAGQPQHF. The chain uses TRBV6-1 and TRBJ1-5; D unclear. The V end was cut by 4 bases, the J end by 6 bases, with 16 bases between. The CDR3 is 15 amino acids. Germline V CDR1 and CDR2: MNHNS, SASEGT.

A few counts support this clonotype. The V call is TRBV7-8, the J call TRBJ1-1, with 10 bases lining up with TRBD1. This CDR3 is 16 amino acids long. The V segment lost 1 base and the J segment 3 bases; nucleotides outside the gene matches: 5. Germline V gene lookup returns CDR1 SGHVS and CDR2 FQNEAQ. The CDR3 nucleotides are TGTGCCAGCAGCTTAGTTTCGGGACAGGGGTACACTGAAGCTTTCTTT. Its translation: CASSLVSGQGYTEAFF.

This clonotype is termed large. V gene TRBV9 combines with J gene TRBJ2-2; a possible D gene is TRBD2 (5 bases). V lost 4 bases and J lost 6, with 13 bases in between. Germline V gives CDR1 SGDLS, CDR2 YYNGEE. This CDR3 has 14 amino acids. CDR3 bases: TGTGCCAGCAGCCAACCCCCCGGGGCCGGGGAGCTGTTTTTT. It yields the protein CASSQPPGAGELFF.

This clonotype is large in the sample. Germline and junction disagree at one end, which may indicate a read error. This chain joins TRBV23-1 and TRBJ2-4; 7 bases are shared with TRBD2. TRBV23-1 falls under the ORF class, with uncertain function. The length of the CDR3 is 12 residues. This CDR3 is CASSLGFGGKAF. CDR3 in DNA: TGCGCCAGCAGTCTGGGATTCGGGGGGAAGGCCTTC.

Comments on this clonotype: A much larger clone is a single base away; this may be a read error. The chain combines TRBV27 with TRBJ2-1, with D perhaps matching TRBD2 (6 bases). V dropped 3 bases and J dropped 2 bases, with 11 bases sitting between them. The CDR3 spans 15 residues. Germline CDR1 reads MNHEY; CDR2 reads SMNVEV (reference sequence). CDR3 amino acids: CASSLAGPAYNEQFF. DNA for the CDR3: TGTGCCAGCAGTTTGGCGGGACCAGCCTACAATGAGCAGTTCTTC.

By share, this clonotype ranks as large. CDR3 nucleotides: TGTGCCAGCAGCTTATCGTTCACAGGTGAATCCTCCTACGAGCAGTACTTC. Protein sequence: CASSLSFTGESSYEQYF. The chain is built from TRBV7-2 and TRBJ2-7, with D perhaps matching TRBD1 (5 bases). The CDR3 totals 17 residues. CDR1 is SGHTA and CDR2 is FQGNSA in the germline V gene. V was cut by 2 bases and J by 0 bases, with 17 bases left in between.

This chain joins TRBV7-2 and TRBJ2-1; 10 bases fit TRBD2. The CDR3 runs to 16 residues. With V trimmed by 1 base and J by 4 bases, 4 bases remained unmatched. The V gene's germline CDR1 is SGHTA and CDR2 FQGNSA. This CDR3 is CASSLVRTSGYNEQFF. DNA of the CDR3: TGTGCCAGCAGCTTAGTTCGGACTAGCGGTTACAATGAGCAGTTCTTC.

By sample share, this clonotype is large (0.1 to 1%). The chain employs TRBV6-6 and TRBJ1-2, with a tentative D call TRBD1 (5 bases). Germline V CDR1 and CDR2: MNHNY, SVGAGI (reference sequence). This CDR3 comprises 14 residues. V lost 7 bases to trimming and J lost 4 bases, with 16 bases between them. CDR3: CASTNWGVSYGYTF. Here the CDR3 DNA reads TGTGCCAGCACCAACTGGGGGGTCAGCTATGGCTACACCTTC.

The CDR3 loop is CASSQDRGLEAFF. The CDR3 nucleotides read TGTGCCAGCAGCCAAGACAGGGGGCTTGAAGCTTTCTTT. V gene TRBV4-2 combines with J gene TRBJ1-1; 8 nucleotides line up with TRBD1. This CDR3 is built from 13 residues. V shed 0 bases, J shed 7 bases, and the junction held 1 base outside the gene matches. Germline CDR1 LGHNA, CDR2 YNFKEQ.

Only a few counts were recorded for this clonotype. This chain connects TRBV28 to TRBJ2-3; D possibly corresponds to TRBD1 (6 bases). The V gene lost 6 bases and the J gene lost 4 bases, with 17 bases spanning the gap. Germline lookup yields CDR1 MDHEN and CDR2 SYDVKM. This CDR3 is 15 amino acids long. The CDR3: CASRVGEGGADTQYF. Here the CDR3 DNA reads TGTGCCAGCAGGGTGGGAGAAGGGGGAGCAGATACGCAGTATTTT. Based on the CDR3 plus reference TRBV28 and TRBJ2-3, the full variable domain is DVKVTQSSRYLVKRTGEKVFLECVQDMDHENMFWYRQDPGLGLRLIYFSYDVKMKEKGDIPEGYSVSREKKERFSLILESASTNQTSMYLCASRVGEGGADTQYFGPGTRLTVL.

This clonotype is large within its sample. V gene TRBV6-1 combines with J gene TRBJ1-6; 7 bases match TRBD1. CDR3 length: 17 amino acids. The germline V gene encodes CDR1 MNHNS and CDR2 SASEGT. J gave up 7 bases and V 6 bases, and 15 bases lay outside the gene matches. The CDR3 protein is CASSLFRDSLYNSPLHF. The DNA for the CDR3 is TGTGCCAGCAGCCTCTTCCGGGACAGCCTTTACAATTCACCCCTCCACTTT.

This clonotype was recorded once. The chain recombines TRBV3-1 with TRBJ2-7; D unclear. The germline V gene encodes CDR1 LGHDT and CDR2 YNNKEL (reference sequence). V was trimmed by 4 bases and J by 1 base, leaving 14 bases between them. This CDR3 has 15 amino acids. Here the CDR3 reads CASSPGVGRSYEQYF. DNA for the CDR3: TGTGCCAGCAGCCCTGGGGTAGGGCGGTCCTACGAGCAGTACTTC.

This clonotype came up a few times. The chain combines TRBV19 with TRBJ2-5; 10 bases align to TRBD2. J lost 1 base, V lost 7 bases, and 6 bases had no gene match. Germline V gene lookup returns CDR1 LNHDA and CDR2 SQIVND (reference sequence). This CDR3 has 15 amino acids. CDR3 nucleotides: TGTGCCAGTACCGAAAGCGGGGGGGCCCAAGAGACCCAGTACTTC. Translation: CASTESGGAQETQYF.

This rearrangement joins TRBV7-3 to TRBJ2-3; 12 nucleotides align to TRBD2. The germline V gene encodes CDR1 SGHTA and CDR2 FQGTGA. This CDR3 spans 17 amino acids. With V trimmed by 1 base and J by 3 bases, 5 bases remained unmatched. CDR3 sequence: CASSLRLAGGPTDTQYF. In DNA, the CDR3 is TGTGCCAGCAGCTTAAGGCTAGCGGGGGGGCCAACAGATACGCAGTATTTT.

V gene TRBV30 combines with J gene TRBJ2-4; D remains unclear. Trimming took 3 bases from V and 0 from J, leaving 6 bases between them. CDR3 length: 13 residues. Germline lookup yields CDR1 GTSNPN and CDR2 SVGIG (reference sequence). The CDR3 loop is CAWRAGAKNIQYF. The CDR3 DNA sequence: TGTGCCTGGAGGGCCGGAGCCAAAAACATTCAGTACTTC.

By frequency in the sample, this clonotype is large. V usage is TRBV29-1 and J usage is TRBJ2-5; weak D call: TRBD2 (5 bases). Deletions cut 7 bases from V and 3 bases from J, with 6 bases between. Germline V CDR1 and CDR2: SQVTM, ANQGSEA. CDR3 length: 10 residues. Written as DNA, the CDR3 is TGCAGCGGAGCGGAAGAGACCCAGTACTTC. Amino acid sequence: CSGAEETQYF.